Each of the 9 T cell receptor beta chains below was sequenced from the same sample in a study of Ad26.COV2.S vaccination and SARS-CoV-2 variants. The repertoire was sequenced with immunoSEQ multiplex PCR; TCRdb's copy has only in-frame clones and lacks some. The top ten hold approximately 5.9% of the sample, which has about 350,000 clones, around 89% seen once. The treatment: roughly 20 received Ad26.COV2.S at low or high dose, single or two shots; about 5 received placebo; per-sample allocation not given. The study sampled participants on day 63 after the first vaccine or placebo injection. Material: peripheral blood, obtained in a trial of Ad26.COV2.S vaccine versus placebo. The receptors derive from a person aged 18-65 years who received the Ad26.COV2.S COVID-19 vaccine or a placebo.

The chain is built from TRBV9 and TRBJ1-1; 9 nucleotides align to TRBD1. The CDR3 consists of 14 residues. V trimming: 3 bases; J trimming: 4 bases; junction bases outside the gene matches: 4. CDR1 and CDR2 from the germline V gene are SGDLS and YYNGEE. The CDR3 here is CASSAPGQGTEAFF. In nucleotides, the CDR3 is TGTGCCAGCAGCGCCCCGGGACAGGGCACTGAAGCTTTCTTT.

As DNA, the CDR3 is TGTGCCAGCACAACCGGGACTAGCTATAATGAGCAGTTCTTC. Its protein is CASTTGTSYNEQFF. The V and J genes are TRBV7-9 and TRBJ2-1; 9 bases fit TRBD2. The CDR3 loop spans 14 amino acids. The V segment lost 7 bases and the J segment 7 bases; nucleotides outside the gene matches: 8. Germline loops: CDR1 SEHNR, CDR2 FQNEAQ (reference sequence).

The V and J genes are TRBV30 and TRBJ2-2; possible D gene TRBD2, 5 bases. The V end was cut by 7 bases, the J end by 3 bases, with 12 bases between. The CDR3 extends over 13 amino acids. Germline values: CDR1 GTSNPN, CDR2 SVGIG (reference sequence). CDR3 in amino acids: CAYRSGYTGELFF. The CDR3 DNA is TGTGCCTATCGATCGGGGTACACCGGGGAGCTGTTTTTT.

On this clone itself: The sample holds other DNA sequences that translate to the same CDR3. The rearrangement joins TRBV7-9 to TRBJ1-5; 8 bases align to TRBD1. CDR1 and CDR2 (germline): SEHNR, FQNEAQ (reference sequence). The CDR3 extends over 15 amino acids. Unmatched junction bases numbered 4, after V lost 3 bases and J lost 3 bases. In nucleotides, the CDR3 is TGTGCCAGCAGCTTGGGGGACAGGCTCAATCAGCCCCAGCATTTT. This gives the protein CASSLGDRLNQPQHF.

V is TRBV27 and J is TRBJ1-5, with TRBD1 matching over 10 bases. J lost 6 bases, V lost 8 bases, and 13 bases had no gene match. The CDR3 has 16 residues. The V gene's germline CDR1 is MNHEY and CDR2 SMNVEV (reference sequence). CDR3 bases: TGTGCCAGCGGTTCTCTAACCGGGACAGGGGTTCAGCCCCAGCATTTT. Translation gives CASGSLTGTGVQPQHF.

This chain joins TRBV2 and TRBJ2-7; 7 bases map to TRBD2. Losses at the gene ends were 5 bases for V and 3 bases for J; bases not matched to a gene: 10. This CDR3 is 15 amino acids long. Germline CDR1 is SNHLY and CDR2 is FYNNEI. The CDR3 here is CASSSTSGDYYEQYF. The CDR3 DNA reads as TGTGCCAGCAGTTCTACGTCCGGGGACTACTACGAGCAGTACTTC.

The chain is built from TRBV6-5 and TRBJ2-7; D not resolved. Germline assignment: CDR1 MNHEY and CDR2 SVGAGI. Trimming took 0 bases from V and 2 from J, leaving 5 bases between them. The CDR3 totals 13 residues. The chain's CDR3 is CASSYSRTYEQYF. The CDR3 DNA follows: TGTGCCAGCAGTTACTCCAGGACCTACGAGCAGTACTTC.

This chain links TRBV27 with TRBJ2-7, with TRBD2 matching over 7 bases. The CDR3 sequence is 16 residues long. V lost 4 bases to trimming and J lost 7 bases; unmatched junction nucleotides: 16. Germline CDR1 MNHEY, CDR2 SMNVEV (reference sequence). The CDR3 here is CASSSPASGTGREQYF. The CDR3 DNA reads as TGTGCCAGCAGTTCCCCCGCGAGCGGGACCGGTCGGGAGCAGTACTTC.

The rearrangement links TRBV6-2 or TRBV6-3 to TRBJ2-3; 8 positions agree with TRBD2. This CDR3 has 13 residues. Germline loops: CDR1 MNHEY, CDR2 SVGEGT. With V trimmed by 7 bases and J by 4 bases, 4 bases remained unmatched. The CDR3 reads CASIPGGADTQYF. Written as DNA, the CDR3 is TGTGCCAGCATCCCCGGGGGGGCAGATACGCAGTATTTT.